This T cell receptor beta chain originates from a study of shared clonotypes between healthy human individuals. As for the study in general: Three plates each covered CD4 naive and memory; CD8 naive two, CD8 memory one.

The study ran the assay at deep level. Replicate sorted-subset PCRs were loaded with around 200 ng DNA, approximately 31,000 T cell genomes. Clones were sequenced by immunoSEQ multiplex PCR, and TCRdb holds only the in-frame ones, with some missing. The repertoire has about a million clones, approximately 77% of them found once; the top ten carry roughly 0.83%. Memory CD4+ cells were the fraction left after CD45RA+ naive selection. Per the germline V gene, CDR1 is MNHEY and CDR2 is SMNVEV (reference sequence). V was pared by 6 bases and J by 2 bases, with 15 bases of the junction left unmatched. CDR3 size: 19 residues.

The receptor's source is a young man in good health. Some clones in this sample may be carry-over from other donors' samples. The rearrangement links TRBV27 to TRBJ2-6; 8 bases agree with TRBD1. Sequenced: memory CD4+ T cells from PBMCs. Subset meaning: CD45RA-negative fraction. CDR3 sequence reads: CASSYITGQGLAGANVLTF. The CDR3 coding sequence is TGTGCCAGCAGCTATATAACCGGACAGGGCTTGGCTGGGGCCAACGTCCTGACTTTC.